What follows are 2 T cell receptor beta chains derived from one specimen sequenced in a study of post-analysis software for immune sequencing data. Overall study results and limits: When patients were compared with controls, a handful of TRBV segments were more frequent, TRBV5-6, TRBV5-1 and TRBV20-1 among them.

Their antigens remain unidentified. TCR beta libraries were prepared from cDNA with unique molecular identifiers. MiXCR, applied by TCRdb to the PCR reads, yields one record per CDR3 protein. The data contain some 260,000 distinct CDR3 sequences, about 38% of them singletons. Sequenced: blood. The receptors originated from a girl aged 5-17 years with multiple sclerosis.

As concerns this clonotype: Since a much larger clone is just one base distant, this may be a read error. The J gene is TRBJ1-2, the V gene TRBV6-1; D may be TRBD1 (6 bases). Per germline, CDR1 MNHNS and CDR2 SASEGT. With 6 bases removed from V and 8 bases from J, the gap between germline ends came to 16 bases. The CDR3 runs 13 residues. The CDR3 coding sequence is TGTGCCAGCAGCGGGGGGCGCTGTGACGGCTACACCTTC. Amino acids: CASSGGRCDGYTF.

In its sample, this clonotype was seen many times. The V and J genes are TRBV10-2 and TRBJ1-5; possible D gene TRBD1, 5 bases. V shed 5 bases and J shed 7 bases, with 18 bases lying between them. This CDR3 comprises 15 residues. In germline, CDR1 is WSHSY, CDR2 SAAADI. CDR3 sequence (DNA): TGCGCCAGCAGTTTATATTCAGGGCTTGGCCAGCCCCAGCATTTT. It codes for CASSLYSGLGQPQHF.